The source of this T cell receptor beta chain is a study of OX40 agonist ivuxolimab in advanced cancers. Turning to the study itself: All patients had ivuxolimab intravenously every 2 weeks at 0.01 to 10 mg/kg. Patients were about 83% male with ages roughly 20 to 90, mean approximately 55. General study results and limits: More expanded clones were seen, on average, in CD8+ T cells than in CD4+. No determination was made of the antigen specificity of the expanded peripheral T cells.

Here immunoSEQ multiplex PCR was the method, and the copy in TCRdb shows in-frame clones only, minus some. The sample yields tens of thousands of clones, about 83% seen once. To note about this clone: Its specificity is not known.

With 3 bases removed from V and 4 bases from J, the gap between germline ends came to 7 bases. Germline V gives CDR1 SGHDT, CDR2 YYEEEE. CDR3 length: 13 amino acids. Sequences were derived from CD4+ or CD8+ T cells sorted from blood, sampled in a trial of the OX40 agonist ivuxolimab. The chain carries TRBV5-6 and TRBJ1-4; no definite D call. The clonotype originates from an adult with an advanced solid tumor such as melanoma, head and neck, liver or kidney cancer. This chain's CDR3 is CASSSGFNEKLFF. CDR3 in DNA: TGTGCCAGCAGCTCGGGGTTTAATGAAAAACTGTTTTTT.